This T cell receptor (beta chain) was obtained from a study of blood T cell repertoires in COVID-19. Study details: Samples representing acute and convalescent COVID-19 were sourced from the United States, Italy and Spain. T cells, B-cell-depleted T cells, or PBMCs provided the cDNA or gDNA that served as material.

Per the original methods: Estimation of nucleated cell counts relied on the amplification of reference gene primers. Produced via immunoSEQ multiplex PCR; TCRdb's table is partial and in-frame only. Clonal size and the V and J genes are those of that table, whereas D and trimming came from the DNA. The table has 130,000 to 150,000 clones, less than 90% seen once. This TCR came from a human donor in a cohort sampled during active COVID-19. The sample consisted of peripheral blood.

The CDR3 region has the DNA TGTGCCAGCAGTTTAAGAGGGTTTGCTTTCTTT. Its translation: CASSLRGFAFF. This chain links TRBV27 with TRBJ1-1, with D uncertain. The germline V gene has CDR1 MNHEY and CDR2 SMNVEV (reference sequence). The length of the CDR3 is 11 residues. Trimming removed 2 bases from V and 11 bases from J, with 9 bases in between.